This T cell receptor beta chain was recovered during a study of CD8 T cells in Susac syndrome. A quantity of about 0.45 to 1 ug RNA underwent reverse transcription using random hexamers. Amplification of the TCR beta CDR3 was carried out by immunoSEQ multiplex PCR, which spanned a total of 54 Vbeta and 13 Jbeta segments. MiXCR was run by TCRdb on the immunoSEQ multiplex PCR reads, yielding one entry per CDR3 protein. The sample lists approximately 150,000 distinct CDR3 sequences, around 95% occurring once. CD8+ and CD4+ T cells circulating in blood were sequenced for TCR beta. Matched for age and sex, the controls were healthy donors. Negative isolation was applied to CD8+ and CD4+ T cells, and FACS enrichment was applied to TEMRA cells. Trimming removed 3 bases from V and 8 bases from J, with 10 bases in between. Germline-derived CDR1 and CDR2 are MDHEN and SYDVKM. This CDR3 is built from 13 residues.

The receptor was isolated from a human donor in good health. The chain recombines TRBV28 with TRBJ1-4, with D possibly matching TRBD1 (5 bases). Sequences were obtained from CD4+ T cells from PBMCs. CDR3 region: CASSFWGEEKLFF. The CDR3 DNA reads as TGTGCCAGCAGTTTCTGGGGGGAGGAAAAACTGTTTTTT.